This is a list of T cell receptor beta chains from one sample in a study of blood T cell repertoires in COVID-19. TCRdb keeps only in-frame clones here, not all; method: immunoSEQ multiplex PCR. The sample yields about 300,000 clones, about 88% seen once. The sample consisted of peripheral blood. The receptors originated from a man between 65 and 80 years old with acute or convalescent COVID-19. The CDR3 runs from the conserved cysteine through the conserved F or W. D genes are given only for firm matches. Clone size is shown for a subset of rows, as once, few, many or a class of expanded clone.

clone_size: NA; v_call: TRBV7-2; cdr3_length: 15; d_call: NA; j_call: TRBJ1-5; cdr3_nt: TGTGCCAGCACCATGAGACCACCGGGGAGGCAGCCCCAGCATTTT; cdr3_aa: CASTMRPPGRQPQHF
clone_size: NA; v_call: TRBV24-1; cdr3_length: 15; d_call: NA; j_call: TRBJ2-7; cdr3_nt: TGTGCCACCAGTGACTCGTCCGGCAGGGGTTACGAGCAGTACTTC; cdr3_aa: CATSDSSGRGYEQYF
clone_size: NA; v_call: TRBV7-2; cdr3_length: 14; d_call: NA; j_call: TRBJ2-2; cdr3_nt: TGTGCCAGCAGCTTCCAACAGGGAACCGGGGAGCTGTTTTTT; cdr3_aa: CASSFQQGTGELFF
clone_size: NA; v_call: TRBV3-1/TRBV3-2; cdr3_length: 12; d_call: NA; j_call: TRBJ2-7; cdr3_nt: TGTGCCAGCAGCCAAGATACCTACGAGCAGTACTTC; cdr3_aa: CASSQDTYEQYF
clone_size: few; v_call: TRBV3-1/TRBV3-2; cdr3_length: 20; d_call: TRBD2; j_call: TRBJ2-1; cdr3_nt: TGTGCCAGCAGCCAGCGAGGGACTAGCGGGAGGGAGAAGTACGGCAATGAGCAGTTCTTC; cdr3_aa: CASSQRGTSGREKYGNEQFF
clone_size: NA; v_call: TRBV5-6; cdr3_length: 11; d_call: NA; j_call: TRBJ1-2; cdr3_nt: TGTGCCAGCAGCTCCTCCTATGGCTACACCTTC; cdr3_aa: CASSSSYGYTF
clone_size: NA; v_call: TRBV6-5; cdr3_length: 14; d_call: NA; j_call: TRBJ1-1; cdr3_nt: TGTGCCAGCATGACGGCGGGGGCGCGGGCTGAAGCTTTCTTT; cdr3_aa: CASMTAGARAEAFF
clone_size: NA; v_call: TRBV5-1; cdr3_length: 15; d_call: TRBD1; j_call: TRBJ2-3; cdr3_nt: TGCGCCAGCAGCACAAGGACAGGGGTCACAGATACGCAGTATTTT; cdr3_aa: CASSTRTGVTDTQYF
clone_size: once; v_call: TRBV11-2; cdr3_length: 15; d_call: NA; j_call: TRBJ2-1; cdr3_nt: TGTGCCAGCACCTCGTCGGCTAGGGGATTCAATGAGCAGTTCTTC; cdr3_aa: CASTSSARGFNEQFF
clone_size: NA; v_call: TRBV24-1; cdr3_length: 16; d_call: TRBD1; j_call: TRBJ1-5; cdr3_nt: TGTGCCACCAGTGGTACCGGGACAGGGGGAGGTCAGCCCCAGCATTTT; cdr3_aa: CATSGTGTGGGQPQHF
clone_size: NA; v_call: TRBV4-3; cdr3_length: 16; d_call: NA; j_call: TRBJ1-4; cdr3_nt: TGCGCCAGCAGCCAAGATGTTTCAGGGCTAGGGGAAAAACTGTTTTTT; cdr3_aa: CASSQDVSGLGEKLFF
clone_size: NA; v_call: TRBV24-1; cdr3_length: 14; d_call: NA; j_call: TRBJ2-1; cdr3_nt: TGTGCCACCAGTGACCCCCTCCAGGGGTATGAGCAGTTCTTC; cdr3_aa: CATSDPLQGYEQFF
clone_size: NA; v_call: TRBV27; cdr3_length: 17; d_call: NA; j_call: TRBJ2-6; cdr3_nt: TGTGCCAGCAGTTTCCGTCCGTTCCGCTCTGGGGCCAACGTCCTGACTTTC; cdr3_aa: CASSFRPFRSGANVLTF
clone_size: few; v_call: TRBV9; cdr3_length: 15; d_call: NA; j_call: TRBJ2-2; cdr3_nt: TGTGCCAGCAGCGTAGGTCAGGGATCGACCGGGGAGCTGTTTTTT; cdr3_aa: CASSVGQGSTGELFF
clone_size: NA; v_call: TRBV27; cdr3_length: 17; d_call: NA; j_call: TRBJ1-6; cdr3_nt: TGTGCCAGCAGTCTCACCCCAACAGGGAAATTTAATTCACCCCTCCACTTT; cdr3_aa: CASSLTPTGKFNSPLHF
clone_size: NA; v_call: TRBV7-2; cdr3_length: 17; d_call: NA; j_call: TRBJ1-4; cdr3_nt: TGTGCCAGCAGCTTAGCGGTCAGGGAATCGTGGAATGAAAAACTGTTTTTT; cdr3_aa: CASSLAVRESWNEKLFF
clone_size: NA; v_call: TRBV7-9; cdr3_length: 13; d_call: NA; j_call: TRBJ2-1; cdr3_nt: TGTGCCAGCAGCCTGACTAGGTTAGTCGAGCAGTTCTTC; cdr3_aa: CASSLTRLVEQFF
clone_size: NA; v_call: TRBV6-5; cdr3_length: 15; d_call: NA; j_call: TRBJ1-2; cdr3_nt: TGTGCCAGCAATCCAAGTCAGGGGTTTAACTATGGCTACACCTTC; cdr3_aa: CASNPSQGFNYGYTF
clone_size: NA; v_call: TRBV5-1; cdr3_length: 13; d_call: NA; j_call: TRBJ2-1; cdr3_nt: TGCGCCAGCAGCTTGGCCCCGTTAAATGAGCAGTTCTTC; cdr3_aa: CASSLAPLNEQFF
clone_size: once; v_call: TRBV7-8; cdr3_length: 14; d_call: NA; j_call: TRBJ2-1; cdr3_nt: TGTGCCAGCAGCCCCCAACAGGGTGGCAATGAGCAGTTCTTC; cdr3_aa: CASSPQQGGNEQFF
clone_size: many; v_call: TRBV5-1; cdr3_length: 14; d_call: TRBD1; j_call: TRBJ1-1; cdr3_nt: TGCGCCAGCAGCTCGGGGGACAGAACTTTTGAAGCTTTCTTT; cdr3_aa: CASSSGDRTFEAFF
clone_size: NA; v_call: TRBV6-6; cdr3_length: 15; d_call: NA; j_call: TRBJ1-5; cdr3_nt: TGTGCCAGCAGTTACTCGGACATTGGAGGGCAGCCCCAGCATTTT; cdr3_aa: CASSYSDIGGQPQHF
clone_size: NA; v_call: TRBV2; cdr3_length: 16; d_call: TRBD2; j_call: TRBJ2-3; cdr3_nt: TGTGCCAGCGGAGGTCGGCGGCTAGCGGGGGCAGATACGCAGTATTTT; cdr3_aa: CASGGRRLAGADTQYF
clone_size: NA; v_call: TRBV20-1; cdr3_length: 10; d_call: NA; j_call: TRBJ1-1; cdr3_nt: TGCAGTGCCGGTCGGAGGAAAGCTTTCTTT; cdr3_aa: CSAGRRKAFF
clone_size: NA; v_call: TRBV19; cdr3_length: 15; d_call: TRBD1; j_call: TRBJ1-1; cdr3_nt: TGTGCCAGTAGATACAGGGGAACATCGAACACTGAAGCTTTCTTT; cdr3_aa: CASRYRGTSNTEAFF
clone_size: once; v_call: TRBV25-1; cdr3_length: 13; d_call: TRBD1; j_call: TRBJ1-2; cdr3_nt: TGTGCCAGCAGACGGACAGGGACTTATGGCTACACCTTC; cdr3_aa: CASRRTGTYGYTF